This paragraph reports one T cell receptor (beta chain). The clone's antigen remains unknown. Base qualities are not at hand, and no much larger clone is one base apart. From the germline V gene (reference sequence), CDR1 is LNHDA and CDR2 is SQIVND. From its cysteine to its phenylalanine, the CDR3 spans 13 amino acids. Left in the record is the CDR3 DNA by itself, 39 bases read in frame from the first base. Here V drops 3 bases and J drops 6 bases, and the junction holds 3 bases not matched to any gene. Library prep was done by the immunoSEQ multiplex PCR assay. Imported from immuneACCESS, the table was reduced by TCRdb to in-frame sequences with V and J called. These copies leave out some clones; in studies compared against another copy, an unresolved V gene accounts for under half, and the cause of the remainder is not known. The sample table records around 45,000 clones; more than 85% of these occur just once. Around 0.5% of the sample lies in the top ten.

This entry belongs to a study of T cell changes during pregnancy in multiple sclerosis (dated by TCRdb to the late 2010s). Concerning the study at large: The study looked at changes in the T cell repertoire across pregnancy in women with multiple sclerosis.

The material sequenced was CD4+ T cells from peripheral blood mononuclear cells, taken in the second trimester of pregnancy. The sequence is built from TRBV19 and TRBJ1-2, with 8 junctional bases fitting TRBD1. The sequence was obtained from a female donor in good health, enrolled as a control in a pregnancy study. The nucleotide sequence reads TGTGCCAGTAGTATGAGACAGGGGAATGGCTACACCTTC. This translates into CASSMRQGNGYTF.